The clone carrying this T cell receptor (beta chain) was seen repeatedly, ten times or more. Its matching antigen is unknown. The entry originates in a study of regulatory T cells in long-lasting Graves disease. Regarding the study as a whole: It was in persistent disease that TRBV28, TRBJ1-2 and TRBJ2-5 were favored.

CDR3-region Arm-PCR and iRepertoire HTBI primers produced the TCR beta libraries. TCRdb recomputed calls from the multiplex PCR reads with MiXCR, one row per CDR3 protein. The table includes 440,000 or so distinct CDR3 sequences, about 15% detected once. Described time point: newly diagnosed GD, antithyroid drugs for less than 3 months. RNA isolated from PBMCs was used to make the TCR library. The CDR3 is made up of 17 amino acids. Trimming at V came to 0 bases and at J to 4 bases, leaving 10 bases not matched to a gene. The germline gives CDR1 SGHRS, CDR2 YFSETQ. These data were also reused for a study on T cells in Graves' hyperthyroidism and ophthalmopathy. According to that study: Graves' hyperthyroidism without ophthalmopathy progression within 18 months was termed stable.

The V call is TRBV5-1, the J call TRBJ2-3; 8 bases agree with TRBD2. The starting material was peripheral blood mononuclear cells (PBMCs), obtained at new diagnosis, from a patient treated with antithyroid drugs. This clonotype was sampled from a woman in her twenties or thirties with Graves disease. DNA for the CDR3: TGCGCCAGCAGCTTGGCCCGGGGACTAGTGGTTGCAGATACGCAGTATTTT. Its protein product is CASSLARGLVVADTQYF.